This is a list of T cell receptor beta chains from one sample in a study of T cell responses to AZD1222 COVID-19 vaccine. Clones were read by immunoSEQ multiplex PCR, and TCRdb kept only the in-frame ones, dropping some. Here the sample spans 95,000 to 150,000 clones, about 89% being singletons. Sequenced material: peripheral blood, taken on day 0 of AZD1222 vaccination. The receptors come from an adult in good health. Both conserved end residues are part of each CDR3. For some rows the clone size is stated as once, few or many, or as a class when expanded; others skip it.

J gene	clone size	V gene	CDR3 protein
TRBJ1-1	NA	TRBV18	CASYSPTRGNTEAFF
TRBJ2-1	NA	TRBV6-5	CASSYGRGTSGSEQFF
TRBJ1-5	once	TRBV4-1	CASSQVIWTPASNQPQHF
TRBJ2-1	few	TRBV6-5	CASSLTSGTSNEQFF
TRBJ2-2	NA	TRBV3-1/TRBV3-2	CASSQVTSGNTGELFF
TRBJ1-1	NA	TRBV13	CASSQGVNTEAFF
TRBJ2-6	NA	TRBV23-1	CASSQRYSGRVYSGANVLTF
TRBJ1-5	NA	TRBV19	CASSILPSRGGTQPQHF
TRBJ1-2	NA	TRBV30	CAWSAAGGYGYTF
TRBJ1-2	NA	TRBV5-1	CASSLDLHGYTF
TRBJ2-2	NA	TRBV7-9	CASSVSTGELFF
TRBJ1-6	few	TRBV5-1	CASSPRQGDNSPLHF
TRBJ1-4	NA	TRBV27	CASSRSEEGATNEKLFF
TRBJ2-2	NA	TRBV3-1/TRBV3-2	CASSQRNGKCTGTGQPNTGELFF
TRBJ1-1	NA	TRBV12-3/TRBV12-4	CASSLALNEAFF
TRBJ2-1	NA	TRBV7-3	CASSPTSGTRTNEQFF
TRBJ2-5	once	TRBV19	CASSSGTNRPETQYF
TRBJ1-4	NA	TRBV27	CASSFEAGPDEKLFF
TRBJ2-7	NA	TRBV10-3	CANRQGDSYEQYF
TRBJ1-4	NA	TRBV5-1	CASSEQGDNEKLFF
TRBJ2-5	NA	TRBV27	CASSYRTAMGTQYF
TRBJ2-5	NA	TRBV11-3	CASSSQGAREETQYF
TRBJ2-7	NA	TRBV7-6	CASSQGTQEQYF
TRBJ2-1	once	TRBV24-1	CATSGGNSYNEQFF
TRBJ1-1	NA	TRBV7-2	CASSLEAGGDTEAFF
TRBJ1-2	NA	TRBV28	CASSLLRGPGYTF
TRBJ2-1	NA	TRBV19	CASSILAGANNEQFF
TRBJ1-5	few	TRBV12-3/TRBV12-4	CASSPRDQPQHF